These 26 T cell receptor beta chains originate from one sample sequenced in a study of blood T cell repertoires in COVID-19. Method: immunoSEQ multiplex PCR; TCRdb's copy keeps in-frame clones and lacks some. The sample lists 300,000 to 450,000 clones, approximately 87% occurring once. The specimen sequenced was peripheral blood. The receptor source for this set is a woman aged 60 to 75 with COVID-19, enrolled during active disease.

The chain links TRBV7-2 to TRBJ1-4; no clear D. Per germline, CDR1 SGHTA and CDR2 FQGNSA. The CDR3 has 13 amino acids. V was clipped by 3 bases and J by 5 bases, with 7 bases between them. CDR3: CASSFPGNEKLFF. The DNA of the CDR3 is TGTGCCAGCAGCTTCCCAGGCAATGAAAAACTGTTTTTT.

CDR3 sequence: CAISESGGDYNEQFF. DNA for the CDR3: TGTGCCATCAGTGAGTCGGGGGGGGATTACAATGAGCAGTTCTTC. V usage is TRBV10-3 and J usage is TRBJ2-1, with 7 bases matching TRBD2. Per germline, CDR1 ENHRY and CDR2 SYGVKD. After removal of 0 bases from V and 4 bases from J, the junction contained 3 bases not matched to a gene. This CDR3 has 15 residues.

The chain has TRBV18 and TRBJ1-1; TRBD1 is a possible D gene (5 bases). The CDR3 has 16 residues. The V gene lost 3 bases and the J gene lost 1 base, with 15 bases spanning the gap. Germline CDR1 and CDR2: KGHSH and LQKENI. CDR3 coding DNA: TGTGCCAGCTCACCGCTTCGGACAAGGACGAACACTGAAGCTTTCTTT. It encodes CASSPLRTRTNTEAFF.

This chain links TRBV5-1 with TRBJ2-7; a possible D gene is TRBD1 (7 bases). V was clipped by 0 bases and J by 0 bases, with 13 bases between them. The CDR3 consists of 16 residues. From germline, CDR1 is SGHRS and CDR2 YFSETQ. CDR3 sequence (DNA): TGCGCCAGCAGCTTGGGGGGAGGACAGGTCTCCTACGAGCAGTACTTC. It translates to CASSLGGGQVSYEQYF.

This clone appeared a few times. The V gene is TRBV24-1, the J gene TRBJ1-1; 7 bases are shared with TRBD1. In germline, CDR1 is KGHDR, CDR2 SFDVKD. The CDR3 length is 13 residues. V shed 11 bases, J shed 2 bases, and the junction held 7 bases outside the gene matches. The CDR3 DNA reads as TGTGCCAGCCTGACAGGGTTTAACACTGAAGCTTTCTTT. Amino acids: CASLTGFNTEAFF.

The chain has TRBV3-1 (or the pseudogene TRBV3-2) and TRBJ1-5, with D possibly matching TRBD1 (5 bases). Germline CDR1 reads LGHDT; CDR2 reads YNNKEL (reference sequence). Between the trimmed V and J ends, which lost 4 bases and 3 bases, there was a span of 10 bases. CDR3 length: 14 residues. CDR3 DNA: TGTGCCAGCAGCCCTCGTGGGGCCAATCAGCCCCAGCATTTT. Protein sequence: CASSPRGANQPQHF.

This clone was found once. The CDR3: CASSPREGGGTEAFF. For the CDR3, the DNA is TGTGCCAGCAGCCCCCGGGAAGGAGGAGGCACTGAAGCTTTCTTT. The chain employs TRBV7-9 and TRBJ1-1; D is undetermined. The CDR3 sequence is 15 residues long. The V gene lost 5 bases and the J gene lost 4 bases, with 17 bases spanning the gap. The V gene's germline CDR1 is SEHNR and CDR2 FQNEAQ (reference sequence).

The chain carries TRBV5-5 and TRBJ1-2; D perhaps matches TRBD1 (6 bases). Germline CDR1 reads SGHKS; CDR2 reads YYEKEE (reference sequence). This CDR3 is built from 15 residues. V was clipped by 0 bases and J by 2 bases, with 11 bases between them. The CDR3 loop is CASSLGPQGNYGYTF. CDR3 DNA: TGTGCCAGCAGCTTGGGACCCCAGGGGAACTATGGCTACACCTTC.

The J gene is TRBJ1-2, the V gene TRBV11-2; 10 nucleotides line up with TRBD1. Germline-derived CDR1 and CDR2 are SGHAT and FQNNGV. V lost 4 bases to trimming and J lost 8 bases; unmatched junction nucleotides: 7. The CDR3 contains 14 residues. CDR3 DNA: TGTGCCAGCAGCTCCCGGACAGGGGGAAGCGGCTACACCTTC. It specifies CASSSRTGGSGYTF.

The genes are TRBV6-5 and TRBJ2-3; D might be TRBD2 (5 bases). This CDR3 has 15 amino acids. V gave up 2 bases and J gave up 0 bases, with 9 bases separating them. Germline V gene data show CDR1 as MNHEY and CDR2 as SVGAGI. The CDR3 DNA follows: TGTGCCAGCAGTTACGGACTCGAAAGCACAGATACGCAGTATTTT. This encodes CASSYGLESTDTQYF.

This clone was counted a single time. The rearrangement joins TRBV27 to TRBJ1-5; D unclear. The CDR3 length is 14 residues. Germline loops: CDR1 MNHEY, CDR2 SMNVEV (reference sequence). The V gene lost 9 bases and the J gene lost 3 bases, with 15 bases spanning the gap. As DNA, the CDR3 is TGTGCCAGTCAAGCAGGAGGCTTCAATCAGCCCCAGCATTTT. Its translation is CASQAGGFNQPQHF.

The rearrangement uses TRBV30 and TRBJ1-6, with 7 bases identical to TRBD1. CDR1 and CDR2 (germline): GTSNPN, SVGIG (reference sequence). The CDR3 has 14 residues. V shed 3 bases and J 14 bases; nucleotides not matched to a gene: 13. The CDR3 protein is CAWRIDRAREALHF. CDR3 bases: TGTGCCTGGAGAATCGACAGGGCCCGAGAAGCCCTCCACTTT.

This rearrangement joins TRBV19 to TRBJ2-2, with 9 bases that match TRBD1. The CDR3 spans 13 residues. Unmatched junction bases numbered 5, after V lost 9 bases and J lost 6 bases. The germline V gene encodes CDR1 LNHDA and CDR2 SQIVND (reference sequence). The CDR3 bases are TGTGCCAGCCGGGACAGGGTGCCCGGGGAGCTGTTTTTT. It encodes CASRDRVPGELFF.

This clone was counted a single time. The rearrangement joins TRBV5-8 to TRBJ1-3; D is undetermined. CDR1 and CDR2 (germline): SGHTS, YDEGEE. V was cut by 2 bases and J by 0 bases, with 15 bases left in between. The CDR3 length is 17 residues. CDR3 nucleotide sequence: TGTGCCAGCAGCTTAAGGTGGGCCAGTTACTCTGGAAACACCATATATTTT. Translation: CASSLRWASYSGNTIYF.

The sample holds a few counts of this clone. The CDR3, as DNA: TGTGCCGTCCTTAATAGCAATCAGCCCCAGCATTTT. Protein: CAVLNSNQPQHF. J is TRBJ1-5 and V is TRBV28; D gene uncertain. Germline-derived CDR1 and CDR2 are MDHEN and SYDVKM. V was cut by 11 bases and J by 0 bases, with 8 bases left in between. CDR3 size: 12 residues.

V is TRBV7-2 and J is TRBJ1-2; D gene uncertain. Germline CDR1 and CDR2: SGHTA and FQGNSA. The V gene lost 1 base and the J gene lost 8 bases, with 11 bases spanning the gap. This CDR3 region has 13 residues. The CDR3 bases are TGTGCCAGCAGCTTAGTGGGAGGACCAGGCTACACCTTC. Its protein is CASSLVGGPGYTF.

Here the CDR3 DNA reads TGCGCCAGCAGTTACGACAGGGGAAACACAGATACGCAGTATTTT. Its translation: CASSYDRGNTDTQYF. The rearrangement uses TRBV5-1 and TRBJ2-3; 8 nucleotides line up with TRBD1. Germline V CDR1 and CDR2: SGHRS, YFSETQ. The CDR3 runs 15 residues. Trimming cost V 5 bases and J 2 bases; bases outside gene matches: 7.

The V call is TRBV7-2, the J call TRBJ2-7; TRBD2 matches 8 bases. Germline CDR1 reads SGHTA; CDR2 reads FQGNSA. V was pared by 4 bases and J by 0 bases, with 5 bases of the junction left unmatched. The CDR3 contains 15 residues. The CDR3 loop is CASSSAGALSYEQYF. The CDR3 nucleotides read TGTGCCAGCAGCTCAGCGGGGGCCCTCTCCTACGAGCAGTACTTC.

This clone was recorded a few times. The chain is built from TRBV20-1 and TRBJ1-2; D gene uncertain. CDR1 and CDR2 (germline): DFQATT, SNEGSKA (reference sequence). The CDR3 is 13 residues long. Trimming pared 3 bases from V and 3 bases from J, leaving 11 bases between. CDR3: CSASTSGDYGYTF. The CDR3 bases are TGCAGTGCTAGTACGTCCGGGGACTATGGCTACACCTTC.

The CDR3 region has the DNA TGTGCCAGCAGCGTAAAGGGGGTAGTGGATTCACCCCTCCACTTT. As protein: CASSVKGVVDSPLHF. V is TRBV9 and J is TRBJ1-6; D is perhaps TRBD1 (6 bases). CDR3 length: 15 residues. CDR1 and CDR2 from the germline V gene are SGDLS and YYNGEE. The V and J ends lost 1 base and 8 bases respectively, with 13 bases between them.

V usage is TRBV7-2 and J usage is TRBJ1-5; 7 bases align to TRBD1. J was trimmed by 0 bases and V by 5 bases; bases with no gene match: 4. The CDR3 consists of 15 residues. CDR1 and CDR2 (germline): SGHTA, FQGNSA. CDR3 sequence: CASSRGQTSNQPQHF. The CDR3 bases are TGTGCCAGCAGCCGGGGACAGACTAGCAATCAGCCCCAGCATTTT. The full variable domain, completed using reference TRBV7-2 and TRBJ1-5, is GAGVSQSPSNKVTEKGKDVELRCDPISGHTALYWYRQSLGQGLEFLIYFQGNSAPDKSGLPSDRFSAERTGGSVSTLTIQRTQQEDSAVYLCASSRGQTSNQPQHFGDGTRLSIL.

The rearrangement links TRBV9 to TRBJ1-4, with TRBD1 as a possible D gene (6 bases). The germline CDR1 and CDR2 sequences are SGDLS and YYNGEE. V lost 0 bases, J lost 0 bases, and 12 bases lay in between. This CDR3 is 17 amino acids long. The CDR3 spells CASSVGQGPSTNEKLFF. CDR3 bases: TGTGCCAGCAGCGTAGGGCAGGGGCCTTCAACTAATGAAAAACTGTTTTTT.

The rearrangement joins TRBV29-1 to TRBJ2-2; 7 positions agree with TRBD1. The ends lost 4 bases at V and 6 bases at J; junction bases unmatched: 5. The CDR3 contains 13 residues. Germline CDR1 SQVTM, CDR2 ANQGSEA. The CDR3 DNA is TGCAGCGTTGGGGACAGTTTTTCCGGGGAGCTGTTTTTT. Protein: CSVGDSFSGELFF.

V usage is TRBV7-9 and J usage is TRBJ1-2, with D unclear. The CDR3 consists of 16 residues. V shed 5 bases and J shed 2 bases, with 18 bases lying between them. CDR1 and CDR2 from the germline V gene are SEHNR and FQNEAQ (reference sequence). The CDR3 DNA reads TGTGCCAGCAGCCCGGGATCCGGACTGCAAAACTATGGCTACACCTTC. Translated: CASSPGSGLQNYGYTF.

The chain has TRBV12-3 or TRBV12-4 and TRBJ1-2; D possibly corresponds to TRBD1 (5 bases). V dropped 4 bases and J dropped 8 bases, with 11 bases sitting between them. The CDR3 is 12 amino acids. DNA for the CDR3: TGTGCCAGCAGTTGGGGGGGGTACGGCTACACCTTC. This encodes CASSWGGYGYTF.

The chain combines TRBV6-4 with TRBJ2-7, with a possible D match to TRBD2 (5 bases). The V gene lost 4 bases and the J gene lost 9 bases, with 22 bases spanning the gap. The CDR3 runs to 15 residues. Per germline, CDR1 MRHNA and CDR2 SNTAGT. The CDR3 loop is CASSAARADPLGQYF. The DNA for the CDR3 is TGTGCCAGCAGTGCGGCGAGGGCAGATCCTTTGGGGCAGTACTTC.